A single sample is the source of the 11 T cell receptor beta chains below, sequenced in a study of blood T cell repertoires in COVID-19. Generated by immunoSEQ multiplex PCR, the TCRdb table keeps only in-frame clones and is missing some. This table holds around 500,000 clones, 75% to 90% found once. Sequenced: peripheral blood. Receptors originate from a human donor in a cohort sampled during active COVID-19.

The chain joins TRBV18 to TRBJ1-2; D is uncertain. V was trimmed by 3 bases and J by 4 bases, leaving 12 bases between them. The CDR3 spans 14 residues. The germline gives CDR1 KGHSH, CDR2 LQKENI. CDR3 sequence (DNA): TGTGCCAGCTCACCCGGCCAATGGAGCTATGGCTACACCTTC. Protein: CASSPGQWSYGYTF.

The chain joins TRBV4-3 to TRBJ2-2; 9 positions match TRBD2. After removal of 4 bases from V and 2 bases from J, the junction contained 2 bases not matched to a gene. Germline CDR1 reads LGHNA; CDR2 reads YSLEER. The CDR3 extends over 15 amino acids. The CDR3 nucleotides read TGCGCCAGCAGCCTAGCGGGAGCAAACACCGGGGAGCTGTTTTTT. Encoded protein: CASSLAGANTGELFF.

The chain joins TRBV25-1 to TRBJ2-7, with 9 bases fitting TRBD2. The CDR3 totals 16 residues. Germline-derived CDR1 and CDR2 are MGHDK and SYGVNS. With V trimmed by 4 bases and J by 2 bases, 9 bases remained unmatched. The CDR3 region is CASSGTWTSVAYEQYF. The DNA for the CDR3 is TGTGCCAGCAGTGGGACGTGGACTAGCGTAGCCTACGAGCAGTACTTC.

This clone was observed once. The CDR3 DNA sequence: TGCGCCAGCAGCCAAGATGCGCCTAGCGGGAAAAGAGATACGCAGTATTTT. Amino acids: CASSQDAPSGKRDTQYF. The rearrangement uses TRBV4-1 and TRBJ2-3; 9 bases fit TRBD2. In germline, CDR1 is MGHRA, CDR2 YSYEKL. The CDR3 covers 17 residues. J was trimmed by 5 bases and V by 0 bases; bases with no gene match: 9.

V usage is TRBV5-6 and J usage is TRBJ2-5; 7 positions agree with TRBD1. Looked up from germline, CDR1 is SGHDT and CDR2 is YYEEEE. The CDR3 spans 13 residues. After removal of 5 bases from V and 5 bases from J, the junction contained 6 bases not matched to a gene. This CDR3 reads CASSSTGVETQYF. The CDR3, as DNA: TGTGCCAGCAGTTCTACAGGGGTGGAGACCCAGTACTTC.

V and J are TRBV28 and TRBJ2-7; D is unresolved. The CDR3 has 16 residues. CDR1 and CDR2 (germline): MDHEN, SYDVKM. V was pared by 3 bases and J by 0 bases, with 15 bases between. Here the CDR3 reads CASSFHMAVLSYEQYF. The DNA for the CDR3 is TGTGCCAGCAGTTTCCACATGGCGGTGCTCTCCTACGAGCAGTACTTC.

The chain combines TRBV28 with TRBJ1-1; D uncertain. Germline V gives CDR1 MDHEN, CDR2 SYDVKM. The CDR3 has 14 residues. Trimming pared 6 bases from V and 0 bases from J, leaving 11 bases between. The CDR3 region is CASSYPGVNTEAFF. CDR3 DNA: TGTGCCAGCAGCTACCCAGGCGTGAACACTGAAGCTTTCTTT.

This clone was recorded only once. The chain is built from TRBV23-1 and TRBJ2-5; possible D gene TRBD2, 6 bases. TRBV23-1 is designated an ORF whose function remains uncertain. The CDR3 length is 22 residues. With 0 bases removed from V and 1 base from J, the gap between germline ends came to 30 bases. The CDR3 sequence is CASSQSGLGKAERAPLQETQYF. CDR3 sequence (DNA): TGCGCCAGCAGTCAATCGGGCCTGGGAAAAGCTGAGCGGGCCCCCCTCCAAGAGACCCAGTACTTC.

The V gene is TRBV19, the J gene TRBJ1-5, with D perhaps TRBD1 (5 bases). The CDR3 is made up of 15 amino acids. Germline CDR1 is LNHDA and CDR2 is SQIVND (reference sequence). V shed 5 bases and J shed 0 bases, with 11 bases lying between them. The CDR3 sequence: CASSGARYSNQPQHF. Written as DNA, the CDR3 is TGTGCCAGTAGTGGGGCACGCTATAGCAATCAGCCCCAGCATTTT.

This clone has only one observation. The rearrangement joins TRBV10-2 to TRBJ1-2; 8 nucleotides line up with TRBD1. Trimming at V came to 6 bases and at J to 4 bases, leaving 7 bases not matched to a gene. The length of the CDR3 is 14 residues. Germline assignment: CDR1 WSHSY and CDR2 SAAADI. DNA of the CDR3: TGCGCCAGCAGCCACGGACAGGGAAGCTATGGCTACACCTTC. It specifies CASSHGQGSYGYTF.

CDR3 sequence: CAWRLASREQFF. The CDR3 region has the DNA TGTGCCTGGAGGCTGGCTAGTAGGGAGCAGTTCTTC. The chain combines TRBV30 with TRBJ2-1; D is undetermined. The CDR3 runs 12 residues. Germline CDR1 and CDR2: GTSNPN and SVGIG (reference sequence). The V and J ends lost 3 bases and 10 bases respectively, with 13 bases between them.